The present TCR beta chain was sequenced within a study of blood T cell repertoires in COVID-19. As for the study in general: Nucleic acid was either cDNA or gDNA, and it came from T cells, B-cell-depleted T cells, or PBMCs.

Clones were read by immunoSEQ multiplex PCR, and TCRdb kept only the in-frame ones, dropping some. Among roughly 80,000 clones listed, 65% to 85% were seen once. CDR1 SQVTM and CDR2 ANQGSEA come from the germline V gene. This CDR3 region has 14 residues. J gave up 0 bases and V 8 bases, and 9 bases lay outside the gene matches. The receptor comes from a man in his 60s with active or convalescent COVID-19. The chain combines TRBV29-1 with TRBJ1-1; 7 bases match TRBD1. Sequenced material: peripheral blood. The chain's CDR3 is CSIRQGEMNTEAFF. CDR3 nucleotide sequence: TGCAGCATTAGACAGGGAGAGATGAACACTGAAGCTTTCTTT.